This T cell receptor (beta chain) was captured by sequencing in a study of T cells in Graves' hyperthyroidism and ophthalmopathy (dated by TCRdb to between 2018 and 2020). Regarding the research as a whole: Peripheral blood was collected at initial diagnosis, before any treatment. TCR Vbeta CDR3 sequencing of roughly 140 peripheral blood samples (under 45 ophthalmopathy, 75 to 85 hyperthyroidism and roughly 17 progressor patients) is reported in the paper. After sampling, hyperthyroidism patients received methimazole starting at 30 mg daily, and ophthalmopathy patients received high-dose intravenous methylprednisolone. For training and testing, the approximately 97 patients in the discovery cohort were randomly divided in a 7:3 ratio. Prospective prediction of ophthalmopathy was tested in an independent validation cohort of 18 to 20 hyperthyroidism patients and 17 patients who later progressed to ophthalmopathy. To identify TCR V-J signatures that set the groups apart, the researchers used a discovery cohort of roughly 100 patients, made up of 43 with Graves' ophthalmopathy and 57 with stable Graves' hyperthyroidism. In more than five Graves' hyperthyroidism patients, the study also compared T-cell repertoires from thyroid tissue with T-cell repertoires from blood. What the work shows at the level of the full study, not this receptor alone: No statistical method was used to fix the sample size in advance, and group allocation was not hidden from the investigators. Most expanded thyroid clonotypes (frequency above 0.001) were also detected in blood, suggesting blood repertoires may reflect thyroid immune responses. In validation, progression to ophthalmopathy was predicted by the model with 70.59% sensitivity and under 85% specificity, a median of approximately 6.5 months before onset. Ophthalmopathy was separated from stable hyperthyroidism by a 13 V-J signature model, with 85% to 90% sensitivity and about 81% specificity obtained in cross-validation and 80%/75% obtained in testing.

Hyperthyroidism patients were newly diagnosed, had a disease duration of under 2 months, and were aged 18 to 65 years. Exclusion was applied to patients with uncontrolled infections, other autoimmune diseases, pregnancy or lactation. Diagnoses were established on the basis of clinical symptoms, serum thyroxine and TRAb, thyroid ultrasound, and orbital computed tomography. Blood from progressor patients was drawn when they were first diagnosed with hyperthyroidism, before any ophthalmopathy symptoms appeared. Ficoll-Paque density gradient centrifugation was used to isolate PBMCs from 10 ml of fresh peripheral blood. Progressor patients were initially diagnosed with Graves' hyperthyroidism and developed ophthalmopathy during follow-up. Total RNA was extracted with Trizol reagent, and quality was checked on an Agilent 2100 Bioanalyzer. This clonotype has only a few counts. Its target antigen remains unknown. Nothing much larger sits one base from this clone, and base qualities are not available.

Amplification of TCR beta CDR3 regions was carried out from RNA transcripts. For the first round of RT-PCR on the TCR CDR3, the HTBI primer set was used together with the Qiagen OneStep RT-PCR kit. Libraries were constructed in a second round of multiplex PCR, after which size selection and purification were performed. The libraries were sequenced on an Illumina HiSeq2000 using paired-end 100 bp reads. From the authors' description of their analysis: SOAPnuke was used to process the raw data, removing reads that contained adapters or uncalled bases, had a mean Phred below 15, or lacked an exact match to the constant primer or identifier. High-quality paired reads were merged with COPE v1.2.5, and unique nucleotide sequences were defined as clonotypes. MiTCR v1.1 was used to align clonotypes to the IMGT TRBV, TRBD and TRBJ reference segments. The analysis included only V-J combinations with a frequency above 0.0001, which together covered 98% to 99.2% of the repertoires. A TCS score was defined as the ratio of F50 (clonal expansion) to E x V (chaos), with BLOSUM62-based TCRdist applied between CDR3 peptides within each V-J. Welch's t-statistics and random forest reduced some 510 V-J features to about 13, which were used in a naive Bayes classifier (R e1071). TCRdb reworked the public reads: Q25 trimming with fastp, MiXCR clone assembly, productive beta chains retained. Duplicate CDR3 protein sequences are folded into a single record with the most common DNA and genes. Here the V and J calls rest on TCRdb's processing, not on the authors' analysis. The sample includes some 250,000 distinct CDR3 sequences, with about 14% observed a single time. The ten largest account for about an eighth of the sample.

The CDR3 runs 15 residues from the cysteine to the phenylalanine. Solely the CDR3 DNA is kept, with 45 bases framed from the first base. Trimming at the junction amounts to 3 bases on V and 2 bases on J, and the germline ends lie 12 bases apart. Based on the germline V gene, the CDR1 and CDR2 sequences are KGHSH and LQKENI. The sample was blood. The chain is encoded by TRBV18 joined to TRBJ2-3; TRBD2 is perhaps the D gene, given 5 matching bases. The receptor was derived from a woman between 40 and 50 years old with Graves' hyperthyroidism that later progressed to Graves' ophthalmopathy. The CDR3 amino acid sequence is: CASSPSDGYTDTQYF. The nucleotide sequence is TGTGCCAGCTCACCTAGCGACGGATACACAGATACGCAGTATTTT. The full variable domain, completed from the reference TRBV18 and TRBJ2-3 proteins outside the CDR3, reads NAGVMQNPRHLVRRRGQEARLRCSPMKGHSHVYWYRQLPEEGLKFMVYLQKENIIDESGMPKERFSAEFPKEGPSILRIQQVVRGDSAAYFCASSPSDGYTDTQYFGPGTRLTVL.